Sequencing of this T cell receptor beta chain was carried out in a study of blood T cell repertoires in COVID-19. Turning to the study itself: Samples came from the United States, Italy and Spain, spanning acute and convalescent COVID-19. PBMCs, B-cell-depleted T cells, or T cells were the source of the cDNA or gDNA that made up the material.

Per the study methods: From reference gene primer amplification, estimates of nucleated cell counts were derived. Here immunoSEQ multiplex PCR was the method, and the copy in TCRdb shows in-frame clones only, minus some. V and J calls and clone size are as listed in that table; D and trimming were resolved from the DNA. The sample lists about 250,000 clones; approximately 83% were seen once. V lost 6 bases and J lost 11, with 18 bases in between. Germline V gives CDR1 SGHTA, CDR2 FQGNSA. The CDR3 has 13 amino acids. The sample taken for sequencing was peripheral blood. The TCR was taken from a man aged 50 to 60 with active or convalescent COVID-19. The chain carries TRBV7-2 and TRBJ2-3, with a possible D match to TRBD1 (6 bases). CDR3 in amino acids: CASSKGVGRGQYF. CDR3 coding DNA: TGTGCCAGCAGTAAGGGGGTTGGCCGTGGGCAGTATTTT. The entire variable domain, with the rest obtained from reference TRBV7-2 and TRBJ2-3, is as follows: GAGVSQSPSNKVTEKGKDVELRCDPISGHTALYWYRQSLGQGLEFLIYFQGNSAPDKSGLPSDRFSAERTGGSVSTLTIQRTQQEDSAVYLCASSKGVGRGQYFGPGTRLTVL.